One sample yielded the 8 T cell receptor beta chains listed below, sequenced in a study of T cells after yellow fever vaccination (dated by TCRdb to between 2018 and 2020). The library was obtained by 5' RACE. The instrument given in TCRdb is Illumina HiSeq 2500. The raw public reads went through TCRdb reprocessing: fastp at Q25, MiXCR clone calling, in-frame beta chains kept. Rows are combined by CDR3 protein, so each entry shows the most common genes and DNA. Across this sample there are 60,000 to 95,000 distinct CDR3 sequences, with more than 5.5% seen only once. The leading ten clones occupy over 25% of the sample. The treatment or condition label for this specimen denotes: live attenuated yellow fever vaccine strain. The starting material was CD8+ T cells sorted from PBMCs, obtained roughly 10 days after the first yellow fever vaccination. The origin of the receptors is a man aged 18-30 years who received the YFV17D yellow fever vaccine.

This chain links TRBV4-3 with TRBJ2-3; 10 bases agree with TRBD2. The germline CDR1 and CDR2 sequences are LGHNA and YSLEER. Losses at the gene ends were 1 base for V and 3 bases for J; bases not matched to a gene: 7. The CDR3 covers 17 residues. Written as DNA, the CDR3 is TGCGCCAGCAGCCAAGGATTGAGTAGCGGGGGGACAGATACGCAGTATTTT. This gives the protein CASSQGLSSGGTDTQYF.

This clonotype came up a few times. The V call is TRBV19, the J call TRBJ2-6, with D perhaps TRBD1 or TRBD2 (5 bases each). The CDR3 totals 15 residues. Deletions cut 7 bases from V and 4 bases from J, with 14 bases between. Germline V gene data show CDR1 as LNHDA and CDR2 as SQIVND (reference sequence). This chain's CDR3 is CASKATGAGANVLTF. The CDR3 DNA follows: TGTGCCAGTAAAGCGACCGGGGCCGGGGCCAACGTCCTGACTTTC.

On this clonotype: A clone one base away is much larger, so this may be a read error. The chain employs TRBV20-1 and TRBJ2-3, with a weak D call TRBD1 (6 bases). The CDR3 runs to 14 residues. The germline CDR1 and CDR2 sequences are DFQATT and SNEGSKA (reference sequence). In DNA form, the CDR3 reads TGCAGTGCTCCTCTGGAGGACAGCACAGATAAGCAGTATTTT. Amino acids: CSAPLEDSTDKQYF.

There are many counts of this clonotype. The rearrangement links TRBV27 to TRBJ2-7; TRBD1 might be the D (6 bases). The germline V gene has CDR1 MNHEY and CDR2 SMNVEV (reference sequence). The V and J ends lost 5 bases and 4 bases respectively, with 12 bases between them. The CDR3 length is 13 residues. CDR3 bases: TGTGCCAGCAGTCCCTCACAGGGTTACGAGCAGTACGTC. Translation: CASSPSQGYEQYV.

This clonotype has a count of ten or more. This sequence joins TRBV9 and TRBJ2-1, with 8 bases matching TRBD1. V was clipped by 4 bases and J by 5 bases; unmatched bases: 5. The CDR3 spans 14 residues. Per germline, CDR1 SGDLS and CDR2 YYNGEE. Written as DNA, the CDR3 is TGTGCCAGCAGCCCCTGGACAGGGAACAATGAGCAGTTCTTC. Its protein is CASSPWTGNNEQFF.

This clonotype was observed a handful of times. The rearrangement uses TRBV24-1 and TRBJ2-2; no reliable D call. Germline lookup yields CDR1 KGHDR and CDR2 SFDVKD. Trimming cost V 7 bases and J 0 bases, with 8 bases left between them. This CDR3 spans 14 amino acids. This CDR3 is CATRDPTNTGELFF. The CDR3 DNA reads as TGTGCCACCAGGGACCCTACGAACACCGGGGAGCTGTTTTTT.

This clonotype came up many times. The chain employs TRBV12-3 or TRBV12-4 and TRBJ2-2; D unresolved. This CDR3 spans 13 amino acids. Trimming took off 3 bases at V and 4 bases at J, with 6 bases between the two ends. The CDR3 DNA sequence: TGTGCCAGCAGTTTTGTGGGCACCGGGGAGCTGTTTTTT. It encodes CASSFVGTGELFF.

Regarding this clonotype: Sequence at one end of the junction differs from germline and may be a read error. J is TRBJ2-3 and V is TRBV7-6; 8 bases fit TRBD2. CDR1 is SGHVS and CDR2 is FNYEAQ in the germline V gene. This CDR3 spans 16 amino acids. Here the CDR3 DNA reads TGTGCCTGCAGCTTAGACCCGGGGGGGGGCACAGATACGCAGTATTTT. Translated, it gives CACSLDPGGGTDTQYF.